The T cell receptor beta chain under discussion was sequenced for a study of blood T cell repertoires in COVID-19. J was trimmed by 5 bases and V by 4 bases; bases with no gene match: 5. Germline CDR1 and CDR2: LNHDA and SQIVND (reference sequence). The CDR3 consists of 14 residues. Assay: immunoSEQ multiplex PCR; the TCRdb copy retains only in-frame clones and omits some. The sample includes hundreds of thousands of clones, around 84% of them seen just once. The origin of this receptor is a man between 40 and 49 years old who had recovered from COVID-19. Sequencing input: PBMCs or T cells enriched from blood (not recorded which). The rearrangement uses TRBV19 and TRBJ1-5; 7 bases agree with TRBD1. In nucleotides, the CDR3 is TGTGCCAGTAGTAGGAGGGACAGTTATCAGCCCCAGCATTTT. The encoded protein is CASSRRDSYQPQHF.